The present entry profiles one T cell receptor beta chain with its context. Trimming removed 1 base from V and 3 bases from J, with 4 bases in between. Looked up from germline, CDR1 is SGHAT and CDR2 is FQNNGV. This CDR3 comprises 12 residues. This sample is part of a study of technical replicates of blood from a few donors. The method was immunoSEQ multiplex PCR; TCRdb's version includes in-frame clones alone and lacks a portion of them. The table records under 90,000 clones, approximately 97% of them present only once. The clonotype was recovered from a human donor in good health. The rearrangement links TRBV11-2 to TRBJ2-7; D remains unclear. The sequenced sample consisted of T cells isolated from PBMCs. The CDR3 region is CASSLVIYEQYF. In nucleotides, the CDR3 is TGTGCCAGCAGCTTAGTTATCTACGAGCAGTACTTC.